Below, 32 T cell receptor beta chains from the same sample are listed, as sequenced in a study of tumor and adjacent non-tumor tissue in lung cancer (dated by TCRdb to the late 2010s). Libraries were built with multiplex PCR. Sequencing instrument: Illumina HiSeq 2500. Following protocols modified from ARM-PCR, the researchers constructed TCRbeta libraries through three rounds of nested PCR with primers (Table S4). Using fastp trimming at Q25 and MiXCR clonotype assembly, TCRdb reanalyzed the public sequencing data and kept in-frame beta chains. Each entry merges the rows of one CDR3 protein and shows their most common DNA and genes. This sample lists more than 85,000 distinct CDR3 sequences; over 70% were detected once. 22% of the sample lies in the top ten. RNA was extracted from bulk unsorted tissue and checked for quality with a NanoDrop ND-1000 and an Agilent 2100. Sequencing was done on a sample of lung tumor tissue. The receptors stem from a man between 65 and 85 years old with non-small cell lung cancer.

For this clonotype: One junction end does not reproduce the germline sequence, and a read error may be involved. CDR3 in DNA: TGTGCCAGCAGCTCAGTTGGTGAGCAGTTTTTC. It codes for CASSSVGEQFF. V usage is TRBV11-3 and J usage is TRBJ2-1; D uncertain. The CDR3 has 11 residues. Germline CDR1 and CDR2: SGHNT and YENEEA.

Details on this clonotype: A junction end diverges from the germline sequence, so it may reflect a read error. V and J are TRBV6-2 or TRBV6-3 and TRBJ2-2; TRBD2 agrees at 7 bases. This CDR3 is built from 16 residues. Germline V gene sequence: CDR1 MNHEY, CDR2 SVGEGT. The CDR3 sequence is CASSRLAGTNTRELFF. The CDR3 DNA reads TGTGCCAGCAGTCGACTAGCAGGTACGAACACCAGGGAGCTGTTTTTT.

In the case of this clonotype: A read error may explain this, as a much larger clone is one base away. The rearrangement joins TRBV28 to TRBJ2-7, with D tentatively TRBD1 (5 bases). The CDR3 has 12 amino acids. Trimming pared 6 bases from V and 4 bases from J, leaving 10 bases between. Germline loops: CDR1 MDHEN, CDR2 SYDVKM. CDR3 in DNA: TGTGCCAGCAGCCTGGACACGTACGAGCAGTACTTC. Translated: CASSLDTYEQYF. The entire variable domain, with the rest obtained from reference TRBV28 and TRBJ2-7, is as follows: DVKVTQSSRYLVKRTGEKVFLECVQDMDHENMFWYRQDPGLGLRLIYFSYDVKMKEKGDIPEGYSVSREKKERFSLILESASTNQTSMYLCASSLDTYEQYFGPGTRLTVT.

Turning to this clonotype: This may be a read error: a much more frequent sequence differs by one nucleotide. The chain links TRBV30 to TRBJ1-1; D is possibly TRBD1 (6 bases). This CDR3 spans 13 amino acids. In germline, CDR1 is GTSNPN, CDR2 SVGIG (reference sequence). Written as DNA, the CDR3 is TGTACCTGGAGCCAGGACAGTTACACTGAAGCTTTCTTT. Translation: CTWSQDSYTEAFF.

The table lists this clonotype with a few counts. A single base separates this from a much larger clone, so it may be a read error. This chain connects TRBV5-4 to TRBJ2-1; D is perhaps TRBD2 (5 bases). The CDR3 extends over 16 amino acids. From germline, CDR1 is SGHNT and CDR2 YYREEE (reference sequence). The CDR3 here is CASSGERSSSYNEQLF. The CDR3, as DNA: TGTGCCAGCAGCGGGGAGCGGAGTAGCTCCTACAATGAGCAGCTCTTC.

Worth noting for this clonotype: The conserved phenylalanine or tryptophan normally closing the CDR3 is absent here, so this likely arose from a read error. The limits of the CDR3 on the DNA are not certain, so only TCRdb's listed CDR3 is given. V gene TRBV4-1 combines with J gene TRBJ2-5; TRBD1 is taken as the D call from the table, unchecked against the DNA. From germline, CDR1 is MGHRA and CDR2 YSYEKL. Including both end residues, the CDR3 is 14 amino acids long. The CDR3 spells CVSGQQWGQETQYL.

V and J are TRBV12-3 or TRBV12-4 and TRBJ2-5; D not resolved. V lost 4 bases and J lost 4, with 16 bases in between. CDR3 length equals 15 residues. The CDR3 sequence is CASSYHSGVPETQYF. CDR3 DNA: TGTGCCAGCAGTTACCACTCTGGGGTACCAGAGACCCAGTACTTC.

This clonotype was seen a few times. One base away lies a much larger clone, so this may be a sequencing read error. The chain couples TRBV28 to TRBJ1-2, with D possibly matching TRBD1 (6 bases). CDR1 and CDR2 from the germline V gene are MDHEN and SYDVKM. The CDR3 runs to 15 residues. CDR3 coding DNA: TGTACCAGCAGCTCCACAGGGATTCTTAGCAATGGCTACACCTTC. Its translation: CTSSSTGILSNGYTF.

The sample holds one count of this clonotype. Mismatch with germline at one junction end may stem from a read error. J is TRBJ2-5 and V is TRBV29-1; TRBD1 is a possible D gene (6 bases). Germline V gene data show CDR1 as SQVTM and CDR2 as ANQGSEA. The CDR3 totals 13 residues. CDR3 sequence: CGVADRFQESRYF. The CDR3 DNA reads TGCGGCGTGGCCGACAGGTTCCAAGAGAGCCGGTACTTC.

As for this clonotype: One junction end disagrees with the germline gene, perhaps due to a read error. The rearrangement links TRBV5-1 to TRBJ2-1; 7 bases agree with TRBD2. This CDR3 has 18 residues. The germline V gene encodes CDR1 SGHRS and CDR2 YFSETQ. The CDR3 bases are TGCGCCAGCAGCTTGAATCGGGGACTACCGCGAAACTACGATGAGCAGTTCTTC. Its protein product is CASSLNRGLPRNYDEQFF. Full variable domain (remainder filled in from reference TRBV5-1 and TRBJ2-1): KAGVTQTPRYLIKTRGQQVTLSCSPISGHRSVSWYQQTPGQGLQFLFEYFSETQRNKGNFPGRFSGRQFSNSRSEMNVSTLELGDSALYLCASSLNRGLPRNYDEQFFGPGTRLTVL.

This clonotype was seen more than once but under ten times. The rearrangement uses TRBV5-1 and TRBJ2-5, with D tentatively TRBD1 or TRBD2 (6 bases each). Looked up from germline, CDR1 is SGHRS and CDR2 is YFSETQ. Trimming took 0 bases from V and 5 from J, leaving 14 bases between them. The length of the CDR3 is 15 residues. CDR3 loop: CASSLVGGTGETQYF. CDR3 nucleotides: TGCGCCAGCAGCTTGGTAGGGGGGACCGGGGAGACCCAGTACTTC.

A note on this clonotype: One end of the junction varies from germline; a read error may be responsible. The chain couples TRBV6-5 to TRBJ1-2; D may be TRBD1 (6 bases). CDR3 length: 13 amino acids. Germline CDR1 MNHEY, CDR2 SVGAGI. The CDR3 reads CTSTQGRREGYTF. CDR3 coding DNA: TGTACCAGCACCCAGGGGAGGCGGGAGGGCTACACCTTC.

As for this clonotype: This likely comes from a read error, as the CDR3 has no conserved phenylalanine or tryptophan at its end. It is unclear where the CDR3 begins or ends on the DNA, so no DNA is shown, and the CDR3 is as TCRdb lists it. The V and J genes are TRBV20-1 and TRBJ2-7. With termini counted, the CDR3 has 11 amino acids. Germline loops: CDR1 DFQATT, CDR2 SNEGSKA (reference sequence). CDR3 sequence: CSASGSYEQYL.

This clonotype was recorded many times. The chain has TRBV7-2 and TRBJ1-6; D is undetermined. The V gene lost 5 bases and the J gene lost 10 bases, with 15 bases spanning the gap. This CDR3 region has 14 residues. Germline lookup yields CDR1 SGHTA and CDR2 FQGNSA. In DNA form, the CDR3 reads TGTGCCAGCAGCCCGCCCGGGTTTGGATCACCCCTCCACTTT. It translates to CASSPPGFGSPLHF.

The rearrangement uses TRBV5-4 and TRBJ2-5; D might be TRBD1 (5 bases). The CDR3 has 16 amino acids. The germline CDR1 and CDR2 sequences are SGHNT and YYREEE (reference sequence). CDR3 loop: CISSLLKGIMRETQYF. The CDR3 nucleotides are TGTATCAGCAGCCTTCTCAAGGGGATAATGAGAGAGACCCAGTACTTC. Combining the CDR3 with reference TRBV5-4 and TRBJ2-5 gives the whole variable domain ETGVTQSPTHLIKTRGQQVTLRCSSQSGHNTVSWYQQALGQGPQFIFQYYREEENGRGNFPPRFSGLQFPNYSSELNVNALELDDSALYLCISSLLKGIMRETQYFGPGTRLLVL.

Points on this clonotype: This clone may be a read error of a much larger clone one base away. The chain employs TRBV20-1 and TRBJ1-6; the match to TRBD1 covers 9 bases. After removal of 4 bases from V and 11 bases from J, the junction contained 12 bases not matched to a gene. Germline CDR1 DFQATT, CDR2 SNEGSKA (reference sequence). The CDR3 runs 15 residues. Written as DNA, the CDR3 is TGCAGTGCTAAGACAGGGGGAATTTTTCGGACACCCCTCCACTTT. This gives the protein CSAKTGGIFRTPLHF.

In the case of this clonotype: A much larger clone lies a single base off, so this may be a read error. This chain connects TRBV7-9 to TRBJ2-1; 12 bases fit TRBD2. From germline, CDR1 is SEHNR and CDR2 FQNEAQ (reference sequence). The V and J ends lost 5 bases and 2 bases, in that order; junction bases with no gene match: 4. The CDR3 is 16 amino acids. This CDR3 is CASSLLAGGPYNEQFF. Here the CDR3 DNA reads TGTGCCAGCAGCCTTCTAGCGGGGGGGCCCTACAATGAGCAGTTCTTC.

This clonotype was observed a single time. The junction departs from germline at one end; a sequencing error may be responsible. This rearrangement joins TRBV6-1 to TRBJ1-5, with 8 bases fitting TRBD1. The CDR3 is 14 amino acids. The germline V gene encodes CDR1 MNHNS and CDR2 SASEGT. The DNA of the CDR3 is TGTGTCAGCAGTGGAGCAGGGGGCCGGCAGCCCCAGCATTTT. This codes for CVSSGAGGRQPQHF.

As to this clonotype: One end of the junction does not line up with germline, which may come from a read error. The chain employs TRBV6-2 or TRBV6-3 and TRBJ2-1, with 7 bases fitting TRBD2. The CDR3 totals 15 residues. CDR1 and CDR2 (germline): MNHEY, SVGEGT. The CDR3 protein is CVSSPGLFNTNEQFF. In nucleotides, the CDR3 is TGTGTCAGCAGTCCGGGACTATTCAATACCAATGAGCAGTTCTTC.

This clonotype appeared once. The chain is built from TRBV28 and TRBJ2-7; D is unclear. Trimming took 7 bases from V and 0 from J, leaving 7 bases between them. Germline V gene lookup returns CDR1 MDHEN and CDR2 SYDVKM. This CDR3 spans 12 amino acids. The CDR3 region is CASNLPSYEQYF. The CDR3 nucleotides are TGTGCCAGCAATCTGCCCTCCTACGAGCAGTACTTC.

A word on this clonotype: No conserved phenylalanine or tryptophan is present at the end of the CDR3, so a read error is the likely explanation. The chain has TRBV11-1 and TRBJ2-5; D uncertain. This CDR3 is built from 15 residues. V was shortened by 5 bases and J by 2 bases, with 15 bases between the two germline ends. The germline CDR1 and CDR2 sequences are SGHAT and FQDESV (reference sequence). CDR3 loop: CASSLGMTNQETQYI. The CDR3 nucleotides are TGTGCCAGCAGCCTGGGTATGACCAATCAAGAGACCCAGTACATC.

Notes on this clonotype: The junction departs from the called germline gene at one end, perhaps through a read error. V is TRBV5-4 and J is TRBJ2-3; TRBD2 might be the D (7 bases). This CDR3 is built from 15 residues. Per the germline V gene, CDR1 is SGHNT and CDR2 is YYREEE (reference sequence). This CDR3 reads CASSLGGGRADTQYF. The CDR3 DNA reads TGTGCCAGTAGCTTGGGGGGGGGCCGGGCAGATACGCAGTATTTT.

To note about this clonotype: At one boundary the junction diverges from the germline segment, which might be a read error. The chain links TRBV12-5 to TRBJ2-3, with unresolved D. Germline-derived CDR1 and CDR2 are LGHNT and FRNRAP. The CDR3 spans 12 residues. This CDR3 is CGSGHSEGMQYF. CDR3 DNA: TGTGGTAGTGGTCACAGTGAAGGTATGCAGTATTTT. Together with reference TRBV12-5 and TRBJ2-3, the CDR3 gives the full variable domain: DARVTQTPRHKVTEMGQEVTMRCQPILGHNTVFWYRQTMMQGLELLAYFRNRAPLDDSGMPKDRFSAEMPDATLATLKIQPSEPRDSAVYFCGSGHSEGMQYFGPGTRLTVL.

The CDR3 nucleotides are TGTGCCAGCAGCCCCCAAACGGGGGGGACAGGGGAGCTGTTTTTT. It encodes CASSPQTGGTGELFF. The genes are TRBV11-2 and TRBJ2-2; 8 bases align to TRBD2. Germline V gives CDR1 SGHAT, CDR2 FQNNGV. There are 15 residues in the CDR3. The junction had 10 bases not matched to a gene; V was cut back by 5 bases and J by 8 bases. The entire variable domain, with the rest obtained from reference TRBV11-2 and TRBJ2-2, is as follows: EAGVAQSPRYKIIEKRQSVAFWCNPISGHATLYWYQQILGQGPKLLIQFQNNGVVDDSQLPKDRFSAERLKGVDSTLKIQPAKLEDSAVYLCASSPQTGGTGELFFGEGSRLTVL.

Details on this clonotype: The junction and the germline gene differ at one end; a read error may be behind it. The chain is built from TRBV6-2 or TRBV6-3 and TRBJ2-3, with 7 positions matching TRBD1. In germline, CDR1 is MNHEY, CDR2 SVGEGT. CDR3 length: 14 amino acids. In DNA form, the CDR3 reads TGTGCCACCCCGACAGGGATGATCACAGATACGCGGTATTTT. This encodes CATPTGMITDTRYF.

This clonotype was detected many times. The genes are TRBV10-3 and TRBJ2-3, with 11 bases lining up with TRBD1. This CDR3 is 18 amino acids long. The V and J ends lost 3 bases and 3 bases, in that order; junction bases with no gene match: 11. From germline, CDR1 is ENHRY and CDR2 SYGVKD. The CDR3 DNA reads TGTGCCATCAGTGACCCATCCGGGACAGGGGGTATGACAGATACGCAGTATTTT. Its protein is CAISDPSGTGGMTDTQYF.

The V and J genes are TRBV6-2 or TRBV6-3 and TRBJ1-5, with 8 bases matching TRBD1. This CDR3 has 15 amino acids. CDR1 and CDR2 from the germline V gene are MNHEY and SVGEGT. The ends lost 8 bases at V and 4 bases at J; junction bases unmatched: 10. CDR3 protein: CASGLRRGLNQPQHF. The CDR3 DNA reads as TGTGCCAGCGGTTTGCGCAGGGGGCTGAATCAGCCCCAGCATTTT.

This clonotype has a handful of counts. One junction end does not reproduce the germline sequence, and a read error may be involved. Written as DNA, the CDR3 is TGTGGCAGCAGTTCGGACAAACTGCCCTCCTACGAGCAGTACTTC. Its protein product is CGSSSDKLPSYEQYF. The V call is TRBV28, the J call TRBJ2-7, with a tentative D call TRBD1 (5 bases). Per germline, CDR1 MDHEN and CDR2 SYDVKM. This CDR3 has 15 amino acids.

A note on this clonotype: Possible read error: a much larger clone is one base away. The CDR3 protein is CRALRWGYEKLFF. The DNA for the CDR3 is TGCAGAGCTCTTAGGTGGGGGTATGAAAAACTGTTTTTT. The chain is built from TRBV20-1 and TRBJ1-4, with a possible D match to TRBD1 (5 bases). This CDR3 region has 13 residues. The germline CDR1 and CDR2 sequences are DFQATT and SNEGSKA (reference sequence).

This clonotype came up once. The genes are TRBV6-5 and TRBJ2-7; 7 bases agree with TRBD2. J was trimmed by 4 bases and V by 11 bases; bases with no gene match: 17. The CDR3 sequence is 15 residues long. CDR1 MNHEY and CDR2 SVGAGI come from the germline V gene. CDR3 residues: CAVERRLASSYEQYF. In DNA, the CDR3 is TGTGCCGTCGAAAGGAGACTAGCAAGTTCATACGAGCAGTACTTC.

This clonotype was seen once. The chain carries TRBV28 and TRBJ2-1; 9 nucleotides match TRBD1. The germline gives CDR1 MDHEN, CDR2 SYDVKM. This CDR3 is 20 amino acids long. Trimming took 4 bases from V and 3 from J; bases not matched to a gene: 19. As DNA, the CDR3 is TGTGCCAGCAGTTACCCCCCCAGGAGGGGGGACAGGGCGAACTACAATGAGCAGTTCTTC. Its protein is CASSYPPRRGDRANYNEQFF.

This clonotype showed up just a few times. One end of the junction does not line up with germline, which may come from a read error. The rearrangement joins TRBV6-5 to TRBJ1-5; 8 bases map to TRBD1. The CDR3 extends over 14 amino acids. Per germline, CDR1 MNHEY and CDR2 SVGAGI. Here the CDR3 reads CASSYDRGNQAQHF. Written as DNA, the CDR3 is TGTGCTAGCAGTTATGACAGGGGAAATCAGGCCCAGCATTTT.